This is a list of T cell receptor beta chains from one sample in a study of T cell responses to AZD1222 COVID-19 vaccine. Sequencing was performed with immunoSEQ multiplex PCR; in TCRdb, only in-frame clones are kept and a portion is missing. This repertoire shows 200,000 or so clones, about 90% found once; its top ten account for about 8%. The source material was peripheral blood, sampled on day 0 of AZD1222 vaccination. These receptors all come from an adult in good health. Both conserved end residues are part of each CDR3. A D gene is named only where the DNA matches it firmly. A clone size is listed for some rows: how often the clone was seen (once, few, many), or a class if it is expanded.

J	D	size	V	DNA	CDR3
TRBJ1-2	-	few	TRBV19	TGTGCCAGTAGTATAAGGACGACAAACTATGGCTACACCTTC	CASSIRTTNYGYTF
TRBJ1-1	-	-	TRBV6-5	TGTGCCAGCAGTCTAGGGGGGTACGAAGCTTTCTTT	CASSLGGYEAFF
TRBJ2-7	TRBD1	-	TRBV29-1	TGCAGCGTTGGGGGACAGCGCTACGAGCAGTACTTC	CSVGGQRYEQYF
TRBJ2-7	-	-	TRBV30	TGTGCCTGGGGGGCTAGCTCCTACGAGCAGTACTTC	CAWGASSYEQYF
TRBJ1-2	TRBD1	once	TRBV24-1	TGTGCCACCAGTGATTTGGACAGGGAAGCTGGCTACACCTTC	CATSDLDREAGYTF
TRBJ2-6	-	-	TRBV10-1	TGCGCCAGCTTACCACCCTGGACAGACTCTGGGGCCAACGTCCTGACTTTC	CASLPPWTDSGANVLTF
TRBJ2-6	-	-	TRBV3-1/TRBV3-2	TGTGCCAGCAGCCAAGATAAGGGGGCTGGGGCCAACGTCCTGACTTTC	CASSQDKGAGANVLTF
TRBJ1-2	TRBD1	once	TRBV7-3	TGTGCCAGCAGCCCCACGGCGTCGGGACAGTACTCTAACTATGGCTACACCTTC	CASSPTASGQYSNYGYTF
TRBJ1-2	-	-	TRBV5-6	TGTGCCAGCAGCTTTCCGGGTTCGGACTATGGCTACACCTTC	CASSFPGSDYGYTF
TRBJ2-2	-	once	TRBV19	TGTGCCAGTAGTGTCCTTTATACCACAGGGAGAGGGTGGAGCACCGGGGAGCTGTTTTTT	CASSVLYTTGRGWSTGELFF
TRBJ2-5	TRBD2	-	TRBV7-2	TGTGCCAGCAGCTTAACTAGCGGGGTCGGCCAGACCCAGTACTTC	CASSLTSGVGQTQYF
TRBJ2-7	-	-	TRBV29-1	TGCAGCGTTGAAGTCAGGTTCGGGGGCGAGCAGTACTTC	CSVEVRFGGEQYF
TRBJ2-2	-	-	TRBV15	TGTGCCACCAGCAGAGATAAAGGTCCGATCGGGGAGCTGTTTTTT	CATSRDKGPIGELFF
TRBJ2-5	TRBD2	-	TRBV6-5	TGTGCCAGCACCGCGGGGGGCCTAGAGACCCAGTACTTC	CASTAGGLETQYF
TRBJ1-3	-	few	TRBV7-9	TGTGCCAGCAGCCCGTTGTTCCTCGGAGACACCATATATTTT	CASSPLFLGDTIYF
TRBJ2-7	-	-	TRBV6-5	TGTGCCAGCAGACTAGGGCCATTGGGCGAGCAGTACTTC	CASRLGPLGEQYF
TRBJ1-6	-	-	TRBV4-2	TGTGCCAGCAGCCAAGATAGAGGGGCGGGGGCACCCCTCCACTTT	CASSQDRGAGAPLHF
TRBJ2-7	-	-	TRBV6-1	TGTGCCAGCAGTGATGGGACGCCTGGGACGCGGTACTTC	CASSDGTPGTRYF
TRBJ2-1	TRBD2	-	TRBV18	TGTGCCAGCTCACCACTGACTAGCGCGTCCTACAATGAGCAGTTCTTC	CASSPLTSASYNEQFF
TRBJ1-1	TRBD1	once	TRBV27	TGTGCCAGCAGTCACCGGACAGGGAGGGGGAACACTGAAGCTTTCTTT	CASSHRTGRGNTEAFF
TRBJ2-7	-	-	TRBV5-5	TGTGCCAGCAGCTTACCCTGGGGGGGCCCGGAGGAGCAGTACTTC	CASSLPWGGPEEQYF
TRBJ2-1	-	-	TRBV6-4	TGTGCCAGCAGTGCCGGAGCAGGGTTTGGCAATGAGCAGTTCTTC	CASSAGAGFGNEQFF
TRBJ1-1	-	-	TRBV16	TGTGCCAGCAGCCAAAATGTGAACACTGAAGCTTTCTTT	CASSQNVNTEAFF
TRBJ2-2	-	-	TRBV9	TGTGCCAGCAGCGTTGGGACTGTTCCGGTGGAGCTGTTTTTT	CASSVGTVPVELFF
TRBJ1-2	-	-	TRBV6-6	TGTGCCAGCAGTCCCAAAAAGGCGGTTTGGTGGAACTATGGCTACACCTTC	CASSPKKAVWWNYGYTF
TRBJ1-3	-	once	TRBV20-1	TGCAGTCGCCGCTCTGGAAACACCATATATTTT	CSRRSGNTIYF
TRBJ1-1	-	-	TRBV6-2/TRBV6-3	TGTGCCAGCAGTTACCCGCGGCGGGGCGCGAGGAACACTGAAGCTTTCTTT	CASSYPRRGARNTEAFF
TRBJ1-2	-	-	TRBV6-2/TRBV6-3	TGTGCCAGCAGTCCCTCCGGGGCGTACTATGGCTACACCTTC	CASSPSGAYYGYTF
TRBJ2-2	TRBD1	-	TRBV5-6	TGTGCCAGCAGCTTGGGGGACAGCCTAAACACCGGGGAGCTGTTTTTT	CASSLGDSLNTGELFF
TRBJ1-4	-	-	TRBV6-1	TGTGCCAGCAGTGAAAGTTTGGGCTTAGCAACTAATGAAAAACTGTTTTTT	CASSESLGLATNEKLFF
TRBJ2-3	-	-	TRBV4-1	TGCGCCAGCAGCCCCGCGGGGTTCGCCACAGATACGCAGTATTTT	CASSPAGFATDTQYF
TRBJ1-2	-	once	TRBV29-1	TGCAGCGTTGGAGGACATGGAGCTAACTATGGCTACACCTTC	CSVGGHGANYGYTF
TRBJ2-2	-	-	TRBV2	TGTGCCAGCAGTAAGAATGGCCCGAACACCGGGGAGCTGTTTTTT	CASSKNGPNTGELFF
TRBJ2-3	-	-	TRBV5-4	TGTGCCAGCAGCTTGTCAGCCCTTAGCACAGATACGCAGTATTTT	CASSLSALSTDTQYF
TRBJ2-1	-	-	TRBV18	TGTGCCAGCTCACCATCGGTTTTGGCGAATGAGCAGTTCTTC	CASSPSVLANEQFF
TRBJ1-2	-	-	TRBV5-6	TGTGCCAGCAGCGAGGGGGGGCTAAACTATGGCTACACCTTC	CASSEGGLNYGYTF
TRBJ1-2	-	-	TRBV28	TGTGCCAGCACCCCCAGACAGCTATATGGCTACACCTTC	CASTPRQLYGYTF
TRBJ1-1	-	-	TRBV2	TGTGCCAGCAGTTACCGGGGTAACACTGAAGCTTTCTTT	CASSYRGNTEAFF
TRBJ2-7	TRBD1	few	TRBV27	TGTGCCAGCAGTACATCAGGGGGCTACGAGCAGTACTTC	CASSTSGGYEQYF